This T cell receptor beta chain is from a study of blood T cell repertoires in COVID-19 (TCRdb year 2020). Regarding the research as a whole: The collaborator samples originated in the United States, Italy and Spain and spanned the acute and convalescent phases of COVID-19. The prospective study material was composed of cDNA or gDNA derived from T cells, B-cell-depleted T cells, or PBMCs. Subjects who had been exposed to COVID-19, were actively infected with it, or had recovered from it provided the deeply sampled blood TCRbeta repertoires that made up the dataset. The repertoires were made available in a free public database intended to serve as a resource for research on the immune response to SARS-CoV-2. The samples were drawn from two sources: the first 160 participants of the ongoing ImmuneRACE study, and approximately 1,300 subjects contributed by 6 global collaborators. The sample metadata nearly always contained a de-identified subject ID, COVID-19 status, age in years and sex. Where HLA class I and class II types were available, the types were taken from metadata supplied by the sample provider, not from assay-based typing. Overall study outcomes, separate from this receptor: How much clinical and demographic metadata was included differed by source and by participant, and the metadata was provided uncurated.

Collaborating institutions collected whole blood in K2EDTA tubes following their own protocols. For TCRbeta analysis, collaborators shipped samples as frozen whole blood, isolated PBMCs, or DNA extracted from either of those sample types. For CDR1 and CDR2, the germline V gene lists SGHRS and YFSETQ. Including cysteine and phenylalanine, the CDR3 has 14 amino acids. Only the CDR3 portion is preserved as DNA: 42 bases, with reading frame beginning at the first base. The trim is 7 bases for V and 2 bases for J, with a gap of 10 bases between the germline ends. The immunoSEQ Assay, a bias-controlled multiplex PCR, was used to amplify TCRbeta CDR3 regions from genomic DNA. The published analysis was carried out like this. The number of nucleated cells in each sample was estimated by amplification of reference gene primers within the assay. To quantify the absolute abundance of each unique TCRbeta CDR3 rearrangement, sequence reads were collapsed and filtered. For each sample, productive Simpson clonality was calculated by taking the square root of Simpson's diversity index across productive rearrangements. The clones in this table, taken by TCRdb from immuneACCESS, are in-frame only. Not every clone is retained; where verified, under half of the shortfall comes from an unresolved V gene, and the cause of the rest is unknown. The DNA was the basis for D and trimming; V, J and clone size are from that table. The sample yields 200,000 to 250,000 clones; around 91% were counted once. Clones ranked in the top ten supply around 4.8% of the sample.

A note on this clone: Which antigen it targets is not known. Base qualities are not provided; no much larger clone lies one nucleotide away.

This TCR was recovered from a woman aged 40 to 49 with acute or convalescent COVID-19. The chain joins TRBV5-1 to TRBJ2-6; tentative D gene TRBD1, with 5 bases matching. The material sequenced was peripheral blood. The DNA sequence is TGCGCCAGCTTCAGGGTTCCTGGGGCCAACGTCCTGACTTTC. Translation gives CASFRVPGANVLTF.